This T cell receptor beta chain comes out of a study of T cells in Graves' hyperthyroidism and ophthalmopathy. The germline CDR1 and CDR2 sequences are SGHDT and YYEEEE. This CDR3 is built from 15 residues. V was clipped by 1 base and J by 4 bases, with 15 bases between them. It was uncontrolled infection, other autoimmune disease, pregnancy or lactation that excluded patients. TCR beta CDR3 region amplification was performed from RNA transcripts. In the first-round RT-PCR of the TCR CDR3, the HTBI primer set was used. MiXCR, run by TCRdb on the multiplex PCR reads, gives a single entry per CDR3 protein. The table includes about 560,000 distinct CDR3 sequences, over 15% detected once.

The clonotype was recovered from a woman aged 18-35 years with Graves' hyperthyroidism. The sequenced material came from blood. The rearrangement links TRBV5-6 to TRBJ2-7, with D uncertain. The CDR3 region has the DNA TGTGCCAGCAGCTTGAATTCCGGGCTCAGGTACGAGCAGTACTTC. Residues: CASSLNSGLRYEQYF.